Below are 16 T cell receptor beta chains sequenced from a single sample in a study of CD4 and CD8 cells across lung adenocarcinoma regions. TCRdb independently ran MiXCR on the PCR reads; one entry per CDR3 protein. The table includes 3,500 to 5,000 distinct CDR3 sequences, around half detected once. The sample consisted of CD4+ T cells from the center of a lung tumor. Receptors originate from a female donor with lung adenocarcinoma. The CD4 and CD8 labels of this study may be unreliable.

Of note for this clonotype: One end of the junction does not line up with germline, which may come from a read error. This chain uses TRBV6-4 with TRBJ2-3; a weak D match, TRBD1 (6 bases). The CDR3 extends over 15 amino acids. In germline, CDR1 is MRHNA, CDR2 SNTAGT. CDR3 coding DNA: TGTGCCGCCGGTGGGGGCTGCCGTGAGCAAGATACCCAGTATTTC. Its translation: CAAGGGCREQDTQYF.

In this sample, this clonotype is large. V gene TRBV6-5 combines with J gene TRBJ2-1; TRBD2 is a possible D gene (5 bases). V gave up 3 bases and J gave up 9 bases, with 15 bases separating them. The V gene's germline CDR1 is MNHEY and CDR2 SVGAGI. The CDR3 is 14 residues long. This CDR3 is CASSYGPGFGEQFF. The CDR3 DNA follows: TGTGCCAGCAGTTATGGTCCGGGGTTCGGTGAGCAGTTCTTC.

The chain joins TRBV6-1 to TRBJ2-1, with 7 bases fitting TRBD2. The J call is uncertain, as TRBJ2-7 better fits the DNA end. The V gene's germline CDR1 is MNHNS and CDR2 SASEGT. The CDR3 sequence is 14 residues long. CDR3 sequence reads: CASTTEGAGREQYF. CDR3 coding DNA: TGTGCCAGCACCACGGAGGGAGCGGGACGGGAGCAGTACTTC.

CDR3: CASTGASGLAVYNEQFF. Written as DNA, the CDR3 is TGTGCCAGCACAGGAGCATCGGGACTAGCGGTTTACAATGAGCAGTTCTTC. The chain links TRBV6-1 to TRBJ2-1; 11 bases are a match to TRBD2. With V trimmed by 7 bases and J by 4 bases, 12 bases remained unmatched. CDR3 length equals 17 residues. Looked up from germline, CDR1 is MNHNS and CDR2 is SASEGT.

The gene calls are TRBV6-1 and TRBJ2-4, with D perhaps TRBD2 (6 bases). Germline CDR1 reads MNHNS; CDR2 reads SASEGT. CDR3 length equals 14 residues. Here the CDR3 reads CAGRGGRDQGIQYF. CDR3 nucleotide sequence: TGTGCGGGGCGTGGGGGGAGAGACCAAGGGATCCAGTACTTC.

V is TRBV27 and J is TRBJ2-1, with 7 positions matching TRBD2. V was pared by 8 bases and J by 0 bases, with 7 bases of the junction left unmatched. Germline CDR1 reads MNHEY; CDR2 reads SMNVEV (reference sequence). The CDR3 spans 15 residues. The CDR3: CASQSGASSYNEQFF. In DNA form, the CDR3 reads TGTGCCAGCCAGAGCGGGGCTAGCTCCTACAATGAGCAGTTCTTC.

The rearrangement joins TRBV7-6 to TRBJ2-1; tentatively, D is TRBD1 (5 bases). The germline CDR1 and CDR2 sequences are SGHVS and FNYEAQ. The CDR3 totals 12 residues. Trimming removed 7 bases at V and 4 bases at J, with 8 bases between. CDR3 sequence reads: CASTGRYNEQFF. The CDR3 DNA reads as TGTGCCAGCACAGGGCGTTACAATGAGCAGTTCTTC.

The genes are TRBV28 and TRBJ2-1; D is possibly TRBD2 (5 bases). The J call may not be correct, given that the DNA end is closer to TRBJ2-7. The CDR3 consists of 13 residues. Germline V gene data show CDR1 as MDHEN and CDR2 as SYDVKM. This CDR3 reads CASRGRDSYEQYF. DNA for the CDR3: TGTGCCAGCAGGGGCCGGGACTCCTACGAGCAGTACTTC.

This clonotype was found a few times. The chain joins TRBV7-8 to TRBJ2-6; D is possibly TRBD1 (6 bases). V was cut by 2 bases and J by 2 bases, with 7 bases left in between. CDR1 SGHVS and CDR2 FQNEAQ come from the germline V gene. This CDR3 has 15 amino acids. Written as DNA, the CDR3 is TGTGCCAGCAGCTTAAGGGGGACTGGGGCCAACGTCCTGACTTTC. Protein product: CASSLRGTGANVLTF. Filled out from reference TRBV7-8 and TRBJ2-6, the complete variable domain reads GAGVSQSPRYKVAKRGQDVALRCDPISGHVSLFWYQQALGQGPEFLTYFQNEAQLDKSGLPSDRFFAERPEGSVSTLKIQRTQQEDSAVYLCASSLRGTGANVLTFGAGSRLTVL.

By share of the sample, this clonotype is medium-sized. The chain links TRBV6-5 to TRBJ2-1, with D perhaps TRBD2 (7 bases). Germline loops: CDR1 MNHEY, CDR2 SVGAGI. The V end was cut by 2 bases, the J end by 6 bases, with 14 bases between. The length of the CDR3 is 15 residues. This CDR3 reads CASSYTGGGGNEQFF. Here the CDR3 DNA reads TGTGCCAGCAGTTACACTGGGGGAGGGGGCAATGAGCAGTTCTTC.

This clonotype counts as large. The rearrangement joins TRBV6-7 to TRBJ2-3; 10 nucleotides match TRBD2. TRBV6-7 falls under the ORF class, with uncertain function. The CDR3 runs to 16 residues. Trimming at V came to 0 bases and at J to 4 bases, leaving 4 bases not matched to a gene. CDR3 loop: CASSYSPSGSADTQYF. In DNA, the CDR3 is TGTGCCAGCAGTTACTCGCCTAGCGGGAGCGCAGATACGCAGTATTTT.

V usage is TRBV30 and J usage is TRBJ2-1; no clear D gene. V lost 3 bases to trimming and J lost 4 bases, with 4 bases between them. The CDR3 spans 11 residues. Germline CDR1 is GTSNPN and CDR2 is SVGIG (reference sequence). The CDR3 DNA sequence: TGTGCCTGGAGCGCATACAATGAGCAGTTCTTC. Encoded protein: CAWSAYNEQFF.

This clonotype was detected once. The junction does not match germline at one end; this may be a read error. This chain links TRBV10-3 with TRBJ2-6, with D maybe TRBD1 (6 bases). The CDR3 has 15 residues. CDR1 ENHRY and CDR2 SYGVKD come from the germline V gene. The CDR3 coding sequence is TGTGCCTTCCTATCTGGACAGTCTGGGGCCAACGTGCAGAATTTC. Translation: CAFLSGQSGANVQNF.

J is TRBJ1-2 and V is TRBV7-2, with D perhaps TRBD1 (6 bases). The CDR3 contains 14 residues. With 5 bases removed from V and 8 bases from J, the gap between germline ends came to 18 bases. Germline values: CDR1 SGHTA, CDR2 FQGNSA. The CDR3 protein is CASSPSRLGGGYTF. Written as DNA, the CDR3 is TGTGCCAGCAGCCCATCCAGGTTGGGGGGCGGCTACACCTTC.

The V gene is TRBV6-1, the J gene TRBJ2-1, with D perhaps given as TRBD1 or TRBD2 (6 bases each). V was pared by 8 bases and J by 8 bases, with 19 bases between. The CDR3 extends over 14 amino acids. Germline CDR1 and CDR2: MNHNS and SASEGT. As DNA, the CDR3 is TGTGCCAGCGGAGGCACCGAGGGGGGCGATGAGCAGTTCTTC. Translated, it gives CASGGTEGGDEQFF.

By share, this clonotype ranks as medium-sized (0.01 to 0.1%). The V gene is TRBV6-1, the J gene TRBJ1-2; no clear D gene. V was cut by 2 bases and J by 3 bases, with 10 bases left in between. The CDR3 loop spans 14 amino acids. Looked up from germline, CDR1 is MNHNS and CDR2 is SASEGT. The CDR3 DNA sequence: TGTGCCAGCAGTGAAATGGGCCGAGACTATGGCTACACCTTC. It translates to CASSEMGRDYGYTF.